The 29 T cell receptor beta chains reported below all come from one sample, sequenced in a study of cytomegalovirus exposure and HLA in healthy donors. The PCR employed 60 Vbeta primers together with 13 Jbeta primers. Method: immunoSEQ multiplex PCR; TCRdb's copy keeps in-frame clones and lacks some. The table has about 110,000 clones, about three quarters seen once. Specimen: PBMCs. These TCRs come from a woman aged 40 to 50 in good health and CMV-seropositive.

This chain joins TRBV11-3 and TRBJ2-1; D may be TRBD2 (7 bases). With 7 bases removed from V and 4 bases from J, the gap between germline ends came to 23 bases. Per the germline V gene, CDR1 is SGHNT and CDR2 is YENEEA. The CDR3 covers 17 residues. DNA for the CDR3: TGTGCCAGCAAACACCTGGCTATTAGGGGGGGGTACAATGAGCAGTTCTTC. This codes for CASKHLAIRGGYNEQFF.

The V gene is TRBV19, the J gene TRBJ1-2, with TRBD1 identical over 9 bases. Losses at the gene ends were 7 bases for V and 4 bases for J; bases not matched to a gene: 22. Germline CDR1 and CDR2: LNHDA and SQIVND (reference sequence). The CDR3 has 19 residues. CDR3 sequence: CASNLRDRVIITGLYGYTF. CDR3 nucleotides: TGTGCCAGTAACCTCCGGGACAGGGTTATTATCACTGGACTCTATGGCTACACCTTC.

The sample holds one count of this clone. The DNA for the CDR3 is TGTGCCAGCAAATCACAGGGGGTTAATGAAAAACTGTTTTTT. As protein: CASKSQGVNEKLFF. The chain couples TRBV2 to TRBJ1-4; 8 bases line up with TRBD1. Germline lookup yields CDR1 SNHLY and CDR2 FYNNEI. Trimming took 7 bases from V and 4 from J; bases not matched to a gene: 5. The CDR3 contains 14 residues.

Here the CDR3 DNA reads TGTGCCAGTCGGGGGTGGCAGGGGGCCGAAGTGAGAGGCTACACCTTC. Protein product: CASRGWQGAEVRGYTF. The chain joins TRBV19 to TRBJ1-2; 8 bases are a match to TRBD1. The trim removed 8 bases at V and 8 bases at J, leaving 19 bases unmatched. The length of the CDR3 is 16 residues. Germline loops: CDR1 LNHDA, CDR2 SQIVND (reference sequence).

The CDR3 region is CASSSIQTGDLAYEQYF. DNA of the CDR3: TGTGCCAGCAGTTCGATACAAACAGGGGACCTCGCCTACGAGCAGTACTTC. The chain uses TRBV28 and TRBJ2-5; the match to TRBD1 covers 7 bases. The J call is in doubt because the DNA end fits TRBJ2-7 better. The length of the CDR3 is 17 residues. From germline, CDR1 is MDHEN and CDR2 SYDVKM.

The chain is built from TRBV23-1 and TRBJ2-2; TRBD2 agrees at 8 bases. TRBV23-1 belongs to the ORF category, with a function that is uncertain. V was pared by 2 bases and J by 7 bases, with 3 bases of the junction left unmatched. This CDR3 is built from 14 residues. CDR3 nucleotides: TGCGCCAGCAGTCAAGCCGGGGGGGGCGGGGAGCTGTTTTTT. The encoded protein is CASSQAGGGGELFF.

The chain employs TRBV5-1 and TRBJ2-1, with 12 bases lining up with TRBD2. From germline, CDR1 is SGHRS and CDR2 YFSETQ. With 4 bases clipped from V and 4 bases from J, the junction kept 3 bases outside the gene matches. This CDR3 comprises 15 residues. The chain's CDR3 is CASSAGTSGYNEQFF. The CDR3 DNA sequence: TGCGCCAGCAGCGCGGGGACTAGCGGGTACAATGAGCAGTTCTTC.

The genes are TRBV10-3 and TRBJ2-7; D might be TRBD2 (6 bases). This CDR3 is 13 amino acids long. With 7 bases removed from V and 1 base from J, the gap between germline ends came to 11 bases. Germline CDR1 reads ENHRY; CDR2 reads SYGVKD. CDR3 coding DNA: TGTGCCATCAATAGGGCGGGATCCTACGAGCAGTACTTC. It translates to CAINRAGSYEQYF.

V is TRBV15 and J is TRBJ1-1; D not resolved. This CDR3 contains 12 residues. V lost 1 base to trimming and J lost 9 bases, with 9 bases between them. The germline V gene has CDR1 LNHNV and CDR2 YYDKDF (reference sequence). The CDR3 protein is CATSRAGGQAFF. CDR3 bases: TGTGCCACCAGCAGAGCAGGCGGGCAAGCTTTCTTT.

The rearrangement links TRBV28 to TRBJ1-2; D not resolved. Between the trimmed V and J ends, which lost 2 bases and 4 bases, there was a span of 8 bases. CDR1 MDHEN and CDR2 SYDVKM come from the germline V gene. CDR3 length: 13 residues. This chain's CDR3 is CASSLGGFYGYTF. CDR3 nucleotides: TGTGCCAGCAGTTTAGGAGGGTTCTATGGCTACACCTTC.

The genes are TRBV4-1 and TRBJ2-6; the D is unclear. The germline V gene encodes CDR1 MGHRA and CDR2 YSYEKL. With 3 bases removed from V and 0 bases from J, the gap between germline ends came to 9 bases. The CDR3 is made up of 16 amino acids. CDR3 in DNA: TGCGCCAGCAGCCACCCACAGACCTCTGGGGCCAACGTCCTGACTTTC. This sequence encodes CASSHPQTSGANVLTF.

The chain carries TRBV4-2 and TRBJ2-7; TRBD2 is a possible D gene (6 bases). This CDR3 is 14 amino acids long. Germline V gene data show CDR1 as LGHNA and CDR2 as YNFKEQ. The V end was cut by 0 bases, the J end by 4 bases, with 10 bases between. The CDR3: CASSQDLAAYEQYF. CDR3 nucleotide sequence: TGTGCCAGCAGCCAAGACTTAGCGGCTTACGAGCAGTACTTC.

This clone was counted a single time. The V and J genes are TRBV28 and TRBJ2-5, with 13 positions matching TRBD2. V gave up 5 bases and J gave up 5 bases; unmatched junction bases: 11. This CDR3 contains 17 residues. Per germline, CDR1 MDHEN and CDR2 SYDVKM. The CDR3 reads CASSVIRTSGSRETQYF. The CDR3 DNA sequence: TGTGCCAGCAGTGTTATAAGGACTAGCGGGAGTCGGGAGACCCAGTACTTC.

The chain couples TRBV28 to TRBJ1-4; 9 nucleotides align to TRBD1. V lost 4 bases and J lost 4; bases outside the gene matches: 4. The V gene's germline CDR1 is MDHEN and CDR2 SYDVKM. The CDR3 sequence is 15 residues long. CDR3 region: CASSSAGQGNEKLFF. DNA for the CDR3: TGTGCCAGCAGTTCAGCGGGACAGGGTAATGAAAAACTGTTTTTT.

V gene TRBV5-4 combines with J gene TRBJ2-4, with 10 bases lining up with TRBD2. Germline CDR1 and CDR2: SGHNT and YYREEE (reference sequence). Trimming at V came to 2 bases and at J to 5 bases, leaving 10 bases not matched to a gene. This CDR3 has 17 residues. The CDR3 is CASSFPGRTSGENIQYF. CDR3 DNA: TGTGCCAGCAGCTTTCCAGGGCGGACTAGCGGCGAAAACATTCAGTACTTC. The entire variable domain, with the rest obtained from reference TRBV5-4 and TRBJ2-4, is as follows: ETGVTQSPTHLIKTRGQQVTLRCSSQSGHNTVSWYQQALGQGPQFIFQYYREEENGRGNFPPRFSGLQFPNYSSELNVNALELDDSALYLCASSFPGRTSGENIQYFGAGTRLSVL.

Only one count was recorded for this clone. CDR3 amino acids: CASSDSGHGCTDTQYF. CDR3 coding DNA: TGTGCCAGCAGTGACTCGGGACATGGCTGCACAGATACGCAGTATTTT. V is TRBV6-4 and J is TRBJ2-3; possibly TRBD1 for D (6 bases). The germline V gene encodes CDR1 MRHNA and CDR2 SNTAGT. V was clipped by 0 bases and J by 1 base, with 11 bases between them. The CDR3 is made up of 16 amino acids.

J is TRBJ1-5 and V is TRBV6-1; no clear D gene. Germline loops: CDR1 MNHNS, CDR2 SASEGT. V was clipped by 7 bases and J by 0 bases, with 10 bases between them. The CDR3 loop spans 14 amino acids. CDR3 residues: CASMEGYSNQPQHF. Written as DNA, the CDR3 is TGTGCCAGCATGGAGGGATATAGCAATCAGCCCCAGCATTTT.

This clone was detected a few times. The rearrangement links TRBV4-1 to TRBJ2-3, with a tentative D call TRBD2 (6 bases). The length of the CDR3 is 16 residues. CDR1 is MGHRA, CDR2 YSYEKL, per germline. The germline V and J ends were trimmed by 4 bases and 3 bases, with 17 bases remaining between them. The CDR3 sequence is CASSPGERALTDTQYF. The CDR3 bases are TGCGCCAGCAGCCCCGGCGAGCGGGCCCTAACAGATACGCAGTATTTT.

The chain employs TRBV4-3 and TRBJ2-6; maybe TRBD2 (5 bases). The ends were cut back, 4 bases at V and 0 bases at J, with 16 bases in the middle. The V gene's germline CDR1 is LGHNA and CDR2 YSLEER. The CDR3 sequence is 18 residues long. The CDR3 sequence is CASSPRVSSYSGANVLTF. CDR3 bases: TGCGCCAGCAGCCCGAGGGTGTCAAGCTACTCTGGGGCCAACGTCCTGACTTTC.

The chain couples TRBV5-8 to TRBJ2-4; D possibly corresponds to TRBD2 (6 bases). CDR1 and CDR2 (germline): SGHTS, YDEGEE. The V end was cut by 2 bases, the J end by 0 bases, with 18 bases between. This CDR3 comprises 18 residues. The CDR3 protein is CASSFGSGGFLAKNIQYF. CDR3 in DNA: TGTGCCAGCAGCTTCGGTTCTGGGGGGTTCCTAGCCAAAAACATTCAGTACTTC.

The chain uses TRBV29-1 and TRBJ2-1; tentative D call: TRBD2 (6 bases). Per germline, CDR1 SQVTM and CDR2 ANQGSEA. The V end lost 3 bases, the J end lost 3 bases, and 12 bases lay between the germline ends. The CDR3 runs 14 residues. CDR3: CSVDSGVNYNEQFF. The CDR3 nucleotides are TGCAGCGTTGATTCGGGGGTCAACTACAATGAGCAGTTCTTC.

This rearrangement joins TRBV29-1 to TRBJ2-1; 7 positions match TRBD2. The CDR3 is 14 residues long. Germline V CDR1 and CDR2: SQVTM, ANQGSEA. V was clipped by 1 base and J by 4 bases; unmatched bases: 4. The CDR3 loop is CSVEGTSMYNEQFF. The DNA for the CDR3 is TGCAGCGTTGAAGGGACTAGTATGTACAATGAGCAGTTCTTC.

This clone was found a few times. The V and J genes are TRBV16 and TRBJ2-3, with D possibly being TRBD1 (5 bases). V lost 1 base and J 3 bases, leaving 20 bases between the germline ends. This CDR3 is 18 amino acids long. Germline assignment: CDR1 KGHSY and CDR2 FQNENV. In DNA, the CDR3 is TGTGCCAGCAGCCAATTCCAGTATAGGGGCCCGCCTACAGATACGCAGTATTTT. This gives the protein CASSQFQYRGPPTDTQYF.

The chain uses TRBV5-6 and TRBJ2-5, with TRBD2 as a possible D gene (5 bases). Germline CDR1 reads SGHDT; CDR2 reads YYEEEE. Trimming pared 2 bases from V and 7 bases from J, leaving 12 bases between. The CDR3 has 13 amino acids. CDR3: CASSFLAEGTQYF. The CDR3 nucleotides read TGTGCCAGCAGCTTTTTGGCAGAGGGGACCCAGTACTTC.

The rearrangement uses TRBV5-5 and TRBJ1-4; the D gene is possibly TRBD1 (5 bases). Trimming removed 3 bases at V and 7 bases at J, with 16 bases between. The CDR3 covers 15 residues. Germline CDR1 SGHKS, CDR2 YYEKEE (reference sequence). The CDR3 reads CASSYPGGLTEKLFF. In nucleotides, the CDR3 is TGTGCCAGCAGCTACCCCGGGGGGTTGACTGAAAAACTGTTTTTT.

This clone turned up a few times. The J gene is TRBJ1-4, the V gene TRBV19; D call uncertain. Germline V gene data show CDR1 as LNHDA and CDR2 as SQIVND (reference sequence). The V and J ends lost 3 bases and 0 bases respectively, with 14 bases between them. The CDR3 totals 17 residues. As DNA, the CDR3 is TGTGCCAGTAGTATGGTCCAGGCCGTTGCAACTAATGAAAAACTGTTTTTT. Translation gives CASSMVQAVATNEKLFF.

The chain is built from TRBV28 and TRBJ2-5, with 11 bases matching TRBD1. This CDR3 has 17 amino acids. Germline V gene sequence: CDR1 MDHEN, CDR2 SYDVKM. The V gene end was trimmed by 6 bases and the J gene end by 5 bases; junction bases not matched to a gene: 14. CDR3 bases: TGTGCCAGCAGAACGGGAGTGAACCGGGACAGGGGGGAGACCCAGTACTTC. Amino acid sequence: CASRTGVNRDRGETQYF.

The V call is TRBV11-2, the J call TRBJ2-1; the D gene is possibly TRBD2 (6 bases). Trimming shortened V by 5 bases and J by 5 bases, and 19 bases separated the two germline ends. This CDR3 comprises 16 residues. Germline V lookup: CDR1 SGHAT, CDR2 FQNNGV. The CDR3 loop is CASSQPGRGRDNEQFF. The CDR3 nucleotides are TGTGCCAGCAGCCAGCCCGGGAGAGGGCGAGACAATGAGCAGTTCTTC.

This chain connects TRBV28 to TRBJ2-5, with a weak D call TRBD1 (5 bases). Germline lookup yields CDR1 MDHEN and CDR2 SYDVKM. V lost 5 bases and J lost 1, with 5 bases in between. This CDR3 spans 12 amino acids. CDR3 residues: CASSGAQETQYF. As DNA, the CDR3 is TGTGCCAGCAGTGGGGCCCAAGAGACCCAGTACTTC.